Listed below are T cell receptor beta chains from one sample, sequenced in a study of vaccination effects on CD4 cells after COVID-19. These receptors lack a known antigen. The table came from immunoSEQ multiplex PCR; TCRdb's copy has only in-frame clones and leaves some out. The sample holds 8,000 to 10,000 clones, around 74% seen once. Material: CD4+ T cells from PBMCs cultured without peptide, obtained after COVID-19 vaccination. These receptors were taken from a human donor who received a COVID-19 vaccine. Both conserved end residues are part of each CDR3. The order of the fields is D gene, clone size, J gene, V gene, CDR3 protein, CDR3 DNA. D genes are given only for firm matches. A clone size is listed for some rows: how often the clone was seen (once, few, many), or a class if it is expanded.

d_call: .
clone_size: .
j_call: TRBJ2-3
v_call: TRBV10-3
cdr3_aa: CAISEGPNPRTDTQYF
cdr3_nt: TGTGCCATCAGTGAAGGGCCTAATCCCAGGACAGATACGCAGTATTTT

d_call: TRBD1
clone_size: .
j_call: TRBJ2-5
v_call: TRBV5-1
cdr3_aa: CASSFGTVQETQYF
cdr3_nt: TGCGCCAGCAGCTTTGGGACAGTTCAAGAGACCCAGTACTTC

d_call: .
clone_size: once
j_call: TRBJ1-1
v_call: TRBV6-2/TRBV6-3
cdr3_aa: CASSYWGATEAFF
cdr3_nt: TGTGCCAGCAGTTATTGGGGGGCTACTGAAGCTTTCTTT

d_call: .
clone_size: few
j_call: TRBJ2-1
v_call: TRBV2
cdr3_aa: CASSRGGQQFF
cdr3_nt: TGTGCCAGCTCAAGAGGCGGACAGCAGTTCTTC

d_call: .
clone_size: .
j_call: TRBJ2-1
v_call: TRBV7-9
cdr3_aa: CASSPRKRNEQFF
cdr3_nt: TGTGCCAGCAGCCCAAGGAAGAGGAATGAGCAGTTCTTC

d_call: .
clone_size: .
j_call: TRBJ2-7
v_call: TRBV7-3
cdr3_aa: CASSLDGGEQYF
cdr3_nt: TGTGCCAGCAGCTTAGACGGGGGCGAGCAGTACTTC

d_call: TRBD2
clone_size: few
j_call: TRBJ2-1
v_call: TRBV2
cdr3_aa: CATQLATLADEQFF
cdr3_nt: TGTGCCACCCAACTAGCGACCCTAGCCGATGAGCAGTTCTTC

d_call: .
clone_size: once
j_call: TRBJ2-2
v_call: TRBV18
cdr3_aa: CASSPDRNTGELFF
cdr3_nt: TGTGCCAGCTCACCGGACAGGAACACCGGGGAGCTGTTTTTT

d_call: .
clone_size: few
j_call: TRBJ2-7
v_call: TRBV5-1
cdr3_aa: CASSLDFPYEQYF
cdr3_nt: TGCGCCAGCAGCTTGGACTTTCCCTACGAGCAGTACTTC

d_call: .
clone_size: once
j_call: TRBJ2-5
v_call: TRBV4-2
cdr3_aa: CASSQDWAGDETQYF
cdr3_nt: TGTGCCAGCAGCCAAGATTGGGCGGGTGATGAGACCCAGTACTTC

d_call: .
clone_size: .
j_call: TRBJ2-7
v_call: TRBV19
cdr3_aa: CASSIGDSGSYEQYF
cdr3_nt: TGTGCCAGTAGTATTGGTGACAGCGGCTCCTACGAGCAGTACTTC

d_call: .
clone_size: .
j_call: TRBJ1-1
v_call: TRBV11-2
cdr3_aa: CASSLDPGTTEAFF
cdr3_nt: TGTGCCAGCAGCTTAGACCCAGGGACCACTGAAGCTTTCTTT

d_call: .
clone_size: .
j_call: TRBJ2-1
v_call: TRBV7-2
cdr3_aa: CASSLAFSNEQFF
cdr3_nt: TGTGCCAGCAGCTTAGCTTTTAGCAATGAGCAGTTCTTC

d_call: .
clone_size: .
j_call: TRBJ1-2
v_call: TRBV5-5
cdr3_aa: CASSSAAGVLGYTF
cdr3_nt: TGTGCCAGCAGCTCAGCGGCGGGCGTTTTGGGCTACACCTTC

d_call: TRBD1
clone_size: .
j_call: TRBJ1-1
v_call: TRBV6-4
cdr3_aa: CASSDYKTEGDRGRNTEAFF
cdr3_nt: TGTGCCAGCAGTGACTATAAAACCGAGGGGGACAGAGGAAGGAACACTGAAGCTTTCTTT

d_call: .
clone_size: .
j_call: TRBJ1-2
v_call: TRBV2
cdr3_aa: CASSGRGDGYTF
cdr3_nt: TGTGCCAGCAGTGGGAGAGGGGACGGCTACACCTTC

d_call: .
clone_size: .
j_call: TRBJ1-1
v_call: TRBV6-2/TRBV6-3
cdr3_aa: CASSYSWGWNTEAFF
cdr3_nt: TGTGCCAGCAGTTACTCGTGGGGTTGGAACACTGAAGCTTTCTTT

d_call: .
clone_size: few
j_call: TRBJ2-7
v_call: TRBV23-1
cdr3_aa: CARASREGPYEQYF
cdr3_nt: TGCGCCAGGGCTTCACGAGAGGGCCCGTACGAGCAGTACTTC

d_call: TRBD1
clone_size: .
j_call: TRBJ2-4
v_call: TRBV5-1
cdr3_aa: CASSPGTGGDIQYF
cdr3_nt: TGCGCCAGCAGCCCCGGGACAGGGGGCGACATTCAGTACTTC

d_call: .
clone_size: .
j_call: TRBJ2-1
v_call: TRBV4-1
cdr3_aa: CASSQERAVYNEQFF
cdr3_nt: TGCGCCAGCAGCCAAGAGCGGGCGGTCTACAATGAGCAGTTCTTC

d_call: .
clone_size: few
j_call: TRBJ1-2
v_call: TRBV6-5
cdr3_aa: CASSPQGLHGYTF
cdr3_nt: TGTGCCAGCAGTCCCCAGGGGCTCCATGGCTACACCTTC

d_call: .
clone_size: .
j_call: TRBJ2-1
v_call: TRBV7-9
cdr3_aa: CASTLERGEQFF
cdr3_nt: TGTGCCAGCACTCTCGAAAGGGGGGAGCAGTTCTTC

d_call: TRBD1
clone_size: .
j_call: TRBJ2-5
v_call: TRBV5-6
cdr3_aa: CASSLVAQGETQYF
cdr3_nt: TGTGCCAGCAGCTTGGTTGCACAGGGGGAGACCCAGTACTTC

d_call: TRBD2
clone_size: .
j_call: TRBJ2-3
v_call: TRBV13
cdr3_aa: CASSLGPLTSGGDTDTQYF
cdr3_nt: TGTGCCAGCAGCTTAGGCCCTCTTACTAGCGGGGGTGACACAGATACGCAGTATTTT

d_call: .
clone_size: .
j_call: TRBJ2-5
v_call: TRBV29-1
cdr3_aa: CSVDGGSQQTQYF
cdr3_nt: TGCAGCGTTGACGGAGGGAGCCAACAGACCCAGTACTTC

d_call: .
clone_size: .
j_call: TRBJ2-4
v_call: TRBV10-1
cdr3_aa: CASSEPNLSTGSKNIQYF
cdr3_nt: TGCGCCAGCAGTGAGCCGAACTTATCTACAGGGAGCAAAAACATTCAGTACTTC

d_call: .
clone_size: .
j_call: TRBJ1-4
v_call: TRBV4-2
cdr3_aa: CASSQESSRKLFF
cdr3_nt: TGTGCCAGCAGCCAAGAATCGAGTCGAAAACTGTTTTTT

d_call: .
clone_size: few
j_call: TRBJ1-5
v_call: TRBV27
cdr3_aa: CASSRYSNQPQHF
cdr3_nt: TGTGCCAGCAGTCGTTATAGCAATCAGCCCCAGCATTTT

d_call: TRBD1
clone_size: .
j_call: TRBJ1-5
v_call: TRBV10-1
cdr3_aa: CASSEAGGSNQPQHF
cdr3_nt: TGCGCCAGCAGTGAGGCAGGGGGCAGCAATCAGCCCCAGCATTTT

d_call: TRBD2
clone_size: .
j_call: TRBJ2-3
v_call: TRBV5-1
cdr3_aa: CASSLLAGADTQYF
cdr3_nt: TGCGCCAGCAGCTTACTAGCGGGAGCAGATACGCAGTATTTT

d_call: .
clone_size: .
j_call: TRBJ2-3
v_call: TRBV2
cdr3_aa: CASRPRGSTDTQYF
cdr3_nt: TGTGCCAGCAGGCCCCGGGGGAGCACAGATACGCAGTATTTT

d_call: .
clone_size: .
j_call: TRBJ1-5
v_call: TRBV28
cdr3_aa: CASSLGLTSPIINQPQHF
cdr3_nt: TGTGCCAGCAGTTTAGGTTTGACATCCCCTATTATCAATCAGCCCCAGCATTTT

d_call: .
clone_size: .
j_call: TRBJ1-4
v_call: TRBV18
cdr3_aa: CASSPPGKEGNEKLFF
cdr3_nt: TGTGCCAGCTCACCTCCTGGGAAGGAGGGTAATGAAAAACTGTTTTTT

d_call: TRBD1
clone_size: few
j_call: TRBJ1-5
v_call: TRBV7-9
cdr3_aa: CASSPDRNQPQHF
cdr3_nt: TGTGCCAGCAGCCCGGACAGGAATCAGCCCCAGCATTTT

d_call: TRBD1
clone_size: .
j_call: TRBJ2-5
v_call: TRBV5-4
cdr3_aa: CASSLGGQGQETQYF
cdr3_nt: TGTGCCAGCAGCTTGGGCGGACAGGGCCAAGAGACCCAGTACTTC

d_call: .
clone_size: few
j_call: TRBJ2-1
v_call: TRBV3-1/TRBV3-2
cdr3_aa: CASSPRRPKNNEQFF
cdr3_nt: TGTGCCAGCAGCCCCCGCAGGCCAAAAAACAATGAGCAGTTCTTC

d_call: .
clone_size: .
j_call: TRBJ1-1
v_call: TRBV7-2
cdr3_aa: CASSLWGGSPNEAFF
cdr3_nt: TGTGCCAGCAGCTTATGGGGCGGCAGCCCCAATGAAGCTTTCTTT

d_call: .
clone_size: .
j_call: TRBJ1-1
v_call: TRBV7-2
cdr3_aa: CASGTAIEAFF
cdr3_nt: TGTGCCAGCGGGACCGCCATTGAAGCTTTCTTT

d_call: .
clone_size: .
j_call: TRBJ1-1
v_call: TRBV28
cdr3_aa: CASSLARSNTEAFF
cdr3_nt: TGTGCCAGCAGTTTGGCGCGGTCGAACACTGAAGCTTTCTTT

d_call: .
clone_size: .
j_call: TRBJ2-2
v_call: TRBV4-1
cdr3_aa: CASSAEENTRELFF
cdr3_nt: TGCGCCAGCAGCGCGGAGGAGAACACCCGGGAGCTGTTTTTT

d_call: .
clone_size: .
j_call: TRBJ2-3
v_call: TRBV6-6
cdr3_aa: CASCRQALSTDTQYF
cdr3_nt: TGTGCCAGCTGTAGACAAGCGCTGAGCACAGATACGCAGTATTTT

d_call: .
clone_size: .
j_call: TRBJ2-1
v_call: TRBV6-1
cdr3_aa: CASSARRTTGPYNEQFF
cdr3_nt: TGTGCCAGCAGTGCGCGACGGACCACCGGGCCCTACAATGAGCAGTTCTTC

d_call: TRBD1
clone_size: .
j_call: TRBJ2-7
v_call: TRBV10-1
cdr3_aa: CASSESTGGDEQYF
cdr3_nt: TGCGCCAGCAGTGAGTCGACAGGGGGCGACGAGCAGTACTTC

d_call: .
clone_size: .
j_call: TRBJ1-2
v_call: TRBV6-2/TRBV6-3
cdr3_aa: CASSYSTGTVNYGYTF
cdr3_nt: TGTGCCAGCAGTTACTCAACCGGGACGGTGAACTATGGCTACACCTTC

d_call: TRBD2
clone_size: .
j_call: TRBJ2-7
v_call: TRBV5-5
cdr3_aa: CASSATRTSGSYEQYF
cdr3_nt: TGTGCCAGCAGCGCCACCAGGACTAGCGGGTCCTACGAGCAGTACTTC

d_call: TRBD2
clone_size: .
j_call: TRBJ2-7
v_call: TRBV9
cdr3_aa: CASSVAGLAGYEQYF
cdr3_nt: TGTGCCAGCAGCGTAGCGGGTCTAGCGGGCTACGAGCAGTACTTC

d_call: .
clone_size: .
j_call: TRBJ1-4
v_call: TRBV5-1
cdr3_aa: CASSLAGTNEKLFF
cdr3_nt: TGCGCCAGCAGCTTGGCAGGGACTAATGAAAAACTGTTTTTT

d_call: .
clone_size: .
j_call: TRBJ2-5
v_call: TRBV2
cdr3_aa: CASSLDYGTQYF
cdr3_nt: TGTGCCAGCAGTCTAGATTATGGGACCCAGTACTTC

d_call: .
clone_size: .
j_call: TRBJ2-1
v_call: TRBV30
cdr3_aa: CAWSVLREGHQFF
cdr3_nt: TGTGCCTGGAGTGTACTTCGTGAGGGCCACCAGTTCTTC

d_call: .
clone_size: .
j_call: TRBJ1-5
v_call: TRBV19
cdr3_aa: CASSTLFGSHNQPQHF
cdr3_nt: TGTGCCAGTAGTACCCTATTCGGGTCCCACAATCAGCCCCAGCATTTT

d_call: .
clone_size: .
j_call: TRBJ2-2
v_call: TRBV19
cdr3_aa: CASSIDVGTGELFF
cdr3_nt: TGTGCCAGTAGTATCGACGTTGGCACCGGGGAGCTGTTTTTT

d_call: .
clone_size: .
j_call: TRBJ2-5
v_call: TRBV5-4
cdr3_aa: CASSFGGETQYF
cdr3_nt: TGTGCCAGCAGCTTTGGGGGGGAGACCCAGTACTTC

d_call: .
clone_size: .
j_call: TRBJ1-1
v_call: TRBV7-9
cdr3_aa: CASSPWGGRTEAFF
cdr3_nt: TGTGCCAGCAGCCCATGGGGGGGAAGGACTGAAGCTTTCTTT

d_call: TRBD2
clone_size: .
j_call: TRBJ2-7
v_call: TRBV7-2
cdr3_aa: CASSLVLTSLVTYEQYF
cdr3_nt: TGTGCCAGCAGCTTAGTATTGACTAGCCTCGTAACCTACGAGCAGTACTTC

d_call: .
clone_size: .
j_call: TRBJ2-7
v_call: TRBV5-6
cdr3_aa: CASSLGGAGAYEQYF
cdr3_nt: TGTGCCAGCAGCTTGGGGGGGGCAGGGGCCTACGAGCAGTACTTC

d_call: .
clone_size: few
j_call: TRBJ1-5
v_call: TRBV4-1
cdr3_aa: CASSQDVFRVSGYSNQPQHF
cdr3_nt: TGCGCCAGCAGCCAAGATGTTTTCAGGGTCTCGGGGTATAGCAATCAGCCCCAGCATTTT

d_call: .
clone_size: .
j_call: TRBJ2-2
v_call: TRBV19
cdr3_aa: CASSIAGVTGELFF
cdr3_nt: TGTGCCAGTAGTATAGCCGGGGTTACCGGGGAGCTGTTTTTT

d_call: .
clone_size: .
j_call: TRBJ1-6
v_call: TRBV11-2
cdr3_aa: CASSYQTGYNSPLHF
cdr3_nt: TGTGCCAGCAGCTACCAGACAGGTTATAATTCACCCCTCCACTTT